This T cell receptor beta chain was captured in a study of OX40 agonist ivuxolimab in advanced cancers. Findings and caveats of the study: Clonal expansion among partial responders at 0.1-3.0 mg/kg ranked near the lowest. There was clonal expansion of CD4+ and CD8+ blood T cells by week 6 at 0.1 to 3.0 mg/kg.

Systemic immunosuppression or autoimmune disease history was grounds to exclude patients. With V trimmed by 4 bases and J by 4 bases, 7 bases remained unmatched. CDR1 and CDR2 from the germline V gene are SGDLS and YYNGEE. This CDR3 has 15 amino acids. Produced via immunoSEQ multiplex PCR; TCRdb's table is partial and in-frame only. Seen here are roughly 76,000 clones, 65% to 90% observed once, and the top ten hold roughly 1.2%. A word on this clone: Its specificity is not known.

This TCR was sampled from an adult with an advanced solid tumor such as melanoma, head and neck, liver or kidney cancer. Sequenced here: CD4+ or CD8+ T cells sorted from blood, sampled in a trial of the OX40 agonist ivuxolimab. The chain combines TRBV9 with TRBJ2-5, with TRBD2 matching over 10 bases. CDR3: CASSQAGGLRETQYF. CDR3 sequence (DNA): TGTGCCAGCAGCCAAGCGGGGGGGCTTCGAGAGACCCAGTACTTC.